This T cell receptor (beta chain) was captured in a study of breast tumors, draining lymph nodes, adjacent tissues. Notes on the study in general: Data fit most tumor T cells coming from lymph node, expanding in tumor. Compared with lymph nodes, tumors were less diverse; compared with nontumor tissue, more. Luminal-like breast cancer showed significantly greater tumor-nontumor repertoire similarity than basal-like breast cancer did. The lymph node origin of tumor T cells was framed as consistent with a hypothesis, not demonstrated.

TCRdb itself ran the multiplex PCR reads through MiXCR, one entry per CDR3 protein. The sample consists of approximately 45,000 distinct CDR3 sequences, 23% of them appearing once. This clonotype came up many times. What it recognizes is unknown. The TCR was taken from a female donor with breast cancer. Some clones in this sample may be carry-over from other donors' samples. Sequenced sample: breast tumor tissue.

The CDR3 here is CASSQVASGGYNEQFF. CDR3 nucleotides: TGTGCCAGCAGCCAAGTAGCCTCGGGGGGGTACAATGAGCAGTTCTTC. The J gene is TRBJ2-1, the V gene TRBV4-2, with 8 bases aligning to TRBD2. CDR3 length: 16 amino acids. V lost 1 base to trimming and J lost 4 bases; unmatched junction nucleotides: 6. Germline V gene sequence: CDR1 LGHNA, CDR2 YNFKEQ.